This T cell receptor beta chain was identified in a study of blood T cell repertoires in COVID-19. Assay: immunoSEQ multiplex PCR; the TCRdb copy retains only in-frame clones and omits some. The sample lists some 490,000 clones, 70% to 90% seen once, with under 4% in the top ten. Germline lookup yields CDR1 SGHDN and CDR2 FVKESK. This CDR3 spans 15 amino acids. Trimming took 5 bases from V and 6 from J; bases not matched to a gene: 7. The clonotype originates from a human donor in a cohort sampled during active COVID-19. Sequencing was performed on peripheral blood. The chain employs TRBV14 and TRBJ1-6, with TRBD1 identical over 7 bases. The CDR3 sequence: CASSTRQGGNSPLHF. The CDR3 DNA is TGTGCCAGCAGCACCCGACAGGGTGGTAATTCACCCCTCCACTTT.